The entry that follows covers one T cell receptor beta chain sequence. This sample stems from a study of blood T cell repertoires in COVID-19. Generated by immunoSEQ multiplex PCR, the TCRdb table keeps only in-frame clones and is missing some. The sample records about 170,000 clones, approximately 85% being singletons. CDR1 and CDR2 (germline): MDHEN, SYDVKM. Trimming at V came to 8 bases and at J to 2 bases, leaving 5 bases not matched to a gene. The CDR3 totals 13 residues. The source is an elderly man with COVID-19, enrolled during active disease. This chain connects TRBV28 to TRBJ1-2, with 7 bases that match TRBD1. Sequenced sample: peripheral blood. CDR3: CASFDRANYGYTF. CDR3 DNA sequence: TGTGCCAGCTTTGACAGGGCGAACTATGGCTACACCTTC.